This TCR beta chain was found in a study of blood T cell repertoires in COVID-19. Looking at the study overall: From the United States, Italy and Spain came samples of acute and convalescent COVID-19.

Patients in Seattle were enrolled during active infection, then followed longitudinally. This CDR3 spans 15 amino acids. CDR1 SGHRS and CDR2 YFSETQ come from the germline V gene. V was shortened by 0 bases and J by 1 base, with 9 bases between the two germline ends. Here immunoSEQ multiplex PCR was the method, and the copy in TCRdb shows in-frame clones only, minus some. The top ten hold more than 35% of the sample, which has 75,000 to 90,000 clones, around four fifths seen once. This clonotype originated in a man in his 60s with COVID-19, enrolled during active disease. This chain uses TRBV5-1 with TRBJ2-3, with a weak D call TRBD2 (6 bases). Input material: peripheral blood. CDR3 DNA: TGCGCCAGCAGCTTGGCCGGAGGGGGCACAGATACGCAGTATTTT. It encodes CASSLAGGGTDTQYF.